This T cell receptor beta chain comes out of a study of T cells in Graves' hyperthyroidism and ophthalmopathy. About the study: Blood from the periphery was taken at initial diagnosis, before any treatment.

In the ophthalmopathy cohort, Clinical Activity Score was at least 3, NOSPECS grade at least 4, and duration under 3 months. The CDR3 regions of TCR beta were amplified from RNA transcripts. Carried out on the TCR CDR3, a first-round RT-PCR used the HTBI primer set. TCRdb re-analysed the multiplex PCR reads in MiXCR, keeping a single row per CDR3 protein. The sample gives under 350,000 distinct CDR3 sequences, roughly 13% of which show up once; 34% is in the top ten. This clonotype was picked up a small number of times. CDR3 size: 15 residues. Trimming removed 6 bases at V and 4 bases at J, with 16 bases between. Germline CDR1 reads SNHLY; CDR2 reads FYNNEI.

The sequencing sample was made of blood. This rearrangement joins TRBV2 to TRBJ1-5, with unresolved D. The TCR was taken from a woman in her thirties or forties with Graves' ophthalmopathy. CDR3 sequence (DNA): TGTGCCAGCAGAGCCCTAAGTGGTGTTAATCAGCCCCAGCATTTT. This gives the protein CASRALSGVNQPQHF. The full variable domain, rest sourced from reference TRBV2 and TRBJ1-5, is EPEVTQTPSHQVTQMGQEVILRCVPISNHLYFYWYRQILGQKVEFLVSFYNNEISEKSEIFDDQFSVERPDGSNFTLKIRSTKLEDSAMYFCASRALSGVNQPQHFGDGTRLSIL.